This T cell receptor (beta chain) was identified during a study of beta chain features in type 1 diabetes (dated by TCRdb to between 2017 and 2018). Notes on the research overall: Mean age, gender distribution, total cell number and subset yield were not different between patients and healthy donors. A total of 100 million to 140 million sorted cells were examined across all samples, and the number of cells per subset was strongly correlated with RNA yield. In the study, recently diagnosed type 1 diabetes patients and matched healthy donors were compared on the TCRB repertoires of their sorted circulating CD4+ T cell subsets. Naive and central memory subsets were obtained from all 30 or so donors, but regulatory and stem cell-like memory subsets were isolated from only 8 patients and about 8 healthy donors. On the study overall, not on this receptor specifically: Naive, central memory and regulatory TCRB repertoires appeared more similar among patients than among healthy donors. At VDJ recombination sites, type 1 diabetes patients had fewer insertions and more deleted nucleotides, which implies abnormalities in thymic rearrangement. HLA sub-analyses involved small numbers of individuals, so any influence of HLA type on TCRB rearrangement remained unresolved. Shorter templates might be favored by PCR, yet because patient and control samples were amplified and corrected together, any such skew would affect both groups equally. In all four CD4+ subsets, TCRB CDR3 length was moderately but significantly shorter in type 1 diabetes patients. Because cDNA was sequenced instead of genomic DNA, highly expressing activated cells could be over-represented, though the groups showed no difference in activation or CD3 levels.

V trim: 5 bases; J trim: 2 bases; unmatched bases: 10. Sequences SGHAT (CDR1) and FQNNGV (CDR2) are obtained from the germline V gene. Inclusive of the bounding cysteine and phenylalanine, the CDR3 is 16 residues long. Only the CDR3 portion is preserved as DNA: 48 bases, with reading frame beginning at the first base. Of note for this clone: Its antigen has not been determined. Within one base of it there is no much larger clone, and no base qualities were kept.

A single peripheral blood draw of approximately 100 mL on average was collected from each donor into heparinised tubes. Naive, central memory, regulatory and stem cell-like memory CD4+ T cells were sorted on a BD FACSAria II using a panel including CD45RO, CCR7, CD25, CD127, CD95 and CD27. All sorted populations exceeded 95% purity. PBMCs were separated immediately by Lymphoprep density gradient centrifugation and were stained directly, without being cultured. To minimize batch effects, samples were stained and sorted in pairs, one healthy donor with one patient per experiment. The entire isolated RNA was reverse transcribed using the High Capacity cDNA Reverse Transcription Kit, and thus expressed TCRB transcripts were sequenced. Deep immunoSEQ sequencing was applied to naive, central memory and regulatory T cell samples, giving an average of around 3.4 million total reads per sample. Sorted cells were lysed in RLT buffer, and RNA was extracted using DNase-treated RNeasy Micro or Mini kits according to cell number. To prevent cross-contamination, each cell subset was processed individually, whereas patient and healthy donor samples were processed jointly. The immunoSEQ multiplex PCR was used to amplify TCRB sequences from cDNA, yielding 87-bp fragments that span the CDR3 region. Sequencing of the amplicons was performed on the Illumina HiSeq platform. Per the original workflow: PCR bias was corrected computationally using synthetic template baselines, and reads within Hamming distance 2 were collapsed, with unmergeable singletons discarded. Reads were aligned against IMGT so that V, D and J genes, CDR3 length and insertions or deletions at six rearrangement sites could be assigned. Within each subset, clonotype counts were normalized to the number of sorted cells before true diversity and Gini coefficients were calculated with the tcR R package. The overlap coefficient, calculated on TCRB nucleotide sequences, was used to measure repertoire sharing. Out-of-frame TCRB sequences from naive cells were analyzed to stand in for the pre-selection repertoire. Not all clones reach the TCRdb copy of this immuneACCESS table, which keeps in-frame sequences only. Checked studies attribute under half of the gap to unresolved V genes and leave the rest unexplained. V, J and clone size derive from that table, while D and trimming were established from the DNA sequence. Counted in this sample were around 690,000 clones; about an eighth of them appeared once. The ten largest make up roughly 0.12% of the sample.

The V and J genes are TRBV11-2 and TRBJ2-3; TRBD1 lines up with 7 middle nucleotides. Sequences were obtained from naive CD4+ T cells from blood. In the paper's terms, the cell subset or site label means: true naive CD4+ T cells. This TCR derives from a man under 40 with type 1 diabetes. The nucleotide sequence reads TGTGCCAGCAGCCGACCCCCGGGACAGTTCACAGATACGCAGTATTTT. This gives the protein CASSRPPGQFTDTQYF. With the portions outside the CDR3 filled from the reference TRBV11-2 and TRBJ2-3 genes, the complete variable region becomes EAGVAQSPRYKIIEKRQSVAFWCNPISGHATLYWYQQILGQGPKLLIQFQNNGVVDDSQLPKDRFSAERLKGVDSTLKIQPAKLEDSAVYLCASSRPPGQFTDTQYFGPGTRLTVL.